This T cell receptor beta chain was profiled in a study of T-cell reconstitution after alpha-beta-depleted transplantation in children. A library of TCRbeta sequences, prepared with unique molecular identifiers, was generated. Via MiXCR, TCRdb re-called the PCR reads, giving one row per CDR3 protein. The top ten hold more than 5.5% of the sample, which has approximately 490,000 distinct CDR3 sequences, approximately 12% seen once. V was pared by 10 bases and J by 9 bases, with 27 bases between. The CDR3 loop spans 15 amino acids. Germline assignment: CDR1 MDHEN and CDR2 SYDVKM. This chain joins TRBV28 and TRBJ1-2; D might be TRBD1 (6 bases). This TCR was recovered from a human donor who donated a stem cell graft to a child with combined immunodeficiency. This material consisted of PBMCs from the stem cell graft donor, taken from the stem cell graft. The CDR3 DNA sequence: TGTGCCATCCTCTCGGGGAAGGCAGGGGAAAGGAGCTACACCTTC. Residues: CAILSGKAGERSYTF.